One TCR beta chain is described in this entry. What it recognizes is unknown. V lost 4 bases to trimming and J lost 5 bases; unmatched junction nucleotides: 13. The CDR3 has 17 residues. From germline, CDR1 is ENHRY and CDR2 SYGVKD. The data are from a study of beta chain features in type 1 diabetes. Overall study: Patient and healthy donor groups were alike in age, gender and cell yields. Cells sorted and examined across all samples totaled 90 million to 120 million.

Findings and limits, study-wide: Among patients with Type 1 diabetes, TCRB CDR3s were moderately but significantly shorter in every one of the four CD4+ subsets.

Of the isolated RNA, all was reverse transcribed, and so the sequenced material was expressed TCRB transcripts. Reads from naive, central memory and regulatory T cell samples averaged around 3.6 million. The data were produced by immunoSEQ multiplex PCR, yet TCRdb's version contains in-frame clones alone and is incomplete. The repertoire includes nearly 350,000 clones, 6.5% to 10% of them detected once, and 0.44% sits in the top ten. The sample taken for sequencing was central memory CD4+ T cells from blood. V gene TRBV10-3 combines with J gene TRBJ2-3, with TRBD2 matching over 9 bases. The receptor was derived from a young woman in good health. CDR3 bases: TGTGCCATCAGTGTCGCGGCCCCTAGCGGGAAGCAAGATACGCAGTATTTT. The encoded protein is CAISVAAPSGKQDTQYF.